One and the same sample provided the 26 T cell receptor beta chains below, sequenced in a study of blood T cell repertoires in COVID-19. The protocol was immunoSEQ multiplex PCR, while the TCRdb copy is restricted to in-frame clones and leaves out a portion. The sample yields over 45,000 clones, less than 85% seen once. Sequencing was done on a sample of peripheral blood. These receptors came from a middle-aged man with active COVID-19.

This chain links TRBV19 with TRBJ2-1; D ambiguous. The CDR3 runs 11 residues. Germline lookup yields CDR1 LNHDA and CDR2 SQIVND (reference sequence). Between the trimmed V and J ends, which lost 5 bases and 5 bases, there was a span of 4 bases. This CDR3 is CASSDNNEQFF. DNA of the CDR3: TGTGCCAGTAGTGACAACAATGAGCAGTTCTTC.

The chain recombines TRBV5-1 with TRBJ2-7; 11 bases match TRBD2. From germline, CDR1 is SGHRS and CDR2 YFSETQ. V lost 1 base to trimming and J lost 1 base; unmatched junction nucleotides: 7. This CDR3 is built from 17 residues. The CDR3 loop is CASSLFSGLAASYEQYF. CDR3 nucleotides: TGCGCCAGCAGCTTGTTCTCGGGACTAGCGGCGTCCTACGAGCAGTACTTC.

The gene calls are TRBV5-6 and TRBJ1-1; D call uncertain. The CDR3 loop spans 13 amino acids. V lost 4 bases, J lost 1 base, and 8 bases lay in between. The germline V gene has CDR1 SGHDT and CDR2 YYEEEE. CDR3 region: CASSREWNTEAFF. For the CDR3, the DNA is TGTGCCAGCAGCCGAGAATGGAACACTGAAGCTTTCTTT.

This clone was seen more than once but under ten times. The DNA for the CDR3 is TGTGCCAGTCGCCAGTACTCTCCAGCGAGCTATGGCTACACCTTC. Residues: CASRQYSPASYGYTF. The chain has TRBV19 and TRBJ1-2, with no clear D. Trimming pared 8 bases from V and 4 bases from J, leaving 20 bases between. The germline gives CDR1 LNHDA, CDR2 SQIVND (reference sequence). This CDR3 is built from 15 residues.

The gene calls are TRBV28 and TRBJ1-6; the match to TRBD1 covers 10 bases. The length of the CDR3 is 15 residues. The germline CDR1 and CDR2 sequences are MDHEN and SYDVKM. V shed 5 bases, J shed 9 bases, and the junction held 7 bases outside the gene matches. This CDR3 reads CASSTPGQGISPLHF. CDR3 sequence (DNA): TGTGCCAGCAGTACGCCGGGACAGGGGATTTCACCCCTCCACTTT.

CDR3 loop: CASSEQRGSSYNEQFF. The CDR3 coding sequence is TGTGCCAGCAGTGAACAGCGGGGGAGCTCCTACAATGAGCAGTTCTTC. V usage is TRBV2 and J usage is TRBJ2-1; 8 bases fit TRBD2. V lost 2 bases and J lost 0; bases outside the gene matches: 3. The CDR3 sequence is 16 residues long. The germline V gene has CDR1 SNHLY and CDR2 FYNNEI.

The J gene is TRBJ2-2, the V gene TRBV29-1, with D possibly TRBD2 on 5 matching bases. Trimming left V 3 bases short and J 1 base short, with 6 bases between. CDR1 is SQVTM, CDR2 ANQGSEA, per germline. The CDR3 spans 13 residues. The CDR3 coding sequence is TGCAGCGTTGACGGGGAGAACACCGGGGAGCTGTTTTTT. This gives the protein CSVDGENTGELFF.

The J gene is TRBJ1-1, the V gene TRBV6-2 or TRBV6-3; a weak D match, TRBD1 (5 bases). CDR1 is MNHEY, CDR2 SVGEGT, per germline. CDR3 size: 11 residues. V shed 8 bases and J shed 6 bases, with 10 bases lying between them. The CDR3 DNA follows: TGTGCCAGCGGCCAAGGGGCTGAAGCTTTCTTT. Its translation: CASGQGAEAFF.

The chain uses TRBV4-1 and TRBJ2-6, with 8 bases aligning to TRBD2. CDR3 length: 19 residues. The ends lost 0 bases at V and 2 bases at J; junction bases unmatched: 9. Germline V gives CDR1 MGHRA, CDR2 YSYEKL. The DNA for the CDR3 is TGCGCCAGCAGCCAAGAAACCGCCGGGGGGGCCCCTGGGGCCAACGTCCTGACTTTC. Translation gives CASSQETAGGAPGANVLTF.

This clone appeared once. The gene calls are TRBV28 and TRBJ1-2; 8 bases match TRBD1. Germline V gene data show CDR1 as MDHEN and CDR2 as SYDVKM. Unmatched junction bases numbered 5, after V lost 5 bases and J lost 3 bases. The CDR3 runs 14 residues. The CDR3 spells CASSPQDRDYGYTF. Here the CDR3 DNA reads TGTGCCAGCAGTCCCCAGGACAGGGACTATGGCTACACCTTC.

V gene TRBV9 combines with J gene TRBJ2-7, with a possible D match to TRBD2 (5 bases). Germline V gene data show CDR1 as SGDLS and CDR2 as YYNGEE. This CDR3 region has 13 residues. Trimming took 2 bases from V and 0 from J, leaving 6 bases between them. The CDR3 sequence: CASSVGSSYEQYF. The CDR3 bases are TGTGCCAGCAGCGTGGGGAGCTCCTACGAGCAGTACTTC.

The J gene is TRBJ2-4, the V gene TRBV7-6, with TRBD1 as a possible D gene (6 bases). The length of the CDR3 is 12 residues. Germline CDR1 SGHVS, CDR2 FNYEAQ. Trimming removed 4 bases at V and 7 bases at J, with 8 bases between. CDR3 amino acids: CASSSRGNIQYF. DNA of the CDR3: TGTGCCAGCAGCTCCAGGGGTAACATTCAGTACTTC.

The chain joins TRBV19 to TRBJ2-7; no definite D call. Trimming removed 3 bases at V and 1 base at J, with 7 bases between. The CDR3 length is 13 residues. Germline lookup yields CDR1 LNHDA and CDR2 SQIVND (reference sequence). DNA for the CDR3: TGTGCCAGTAGTATTTCTCCTTCCTACGAGCAGTACTTC. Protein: CASSISPSYEQYF.

CDR3 residues: CASSHTDRNTEAFF. In nucleotides, the CDR3 is TGCGCCAGCAGCCACACGGACAGGAACACTGAAGCTTTCTTT. The rearrangement links TRBV4-1 to TRBJ1-1; maybe TRBD1 (6 bases). V was pared by 3 bases and J by 1 base, with 9 bases between. The germline CDR1 and CDR2 sequences are MGHRA and YSYEKL. This CDR3 has 14 residues.

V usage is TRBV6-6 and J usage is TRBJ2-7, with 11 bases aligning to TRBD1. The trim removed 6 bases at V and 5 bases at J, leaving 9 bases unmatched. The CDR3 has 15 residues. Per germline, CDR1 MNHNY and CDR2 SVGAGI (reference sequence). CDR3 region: CASRKGQGAFDEQYF. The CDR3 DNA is TGTGCCAGCAGGAAAGGACAGGGGGCGTTTGACGAGCAGTACTTC.

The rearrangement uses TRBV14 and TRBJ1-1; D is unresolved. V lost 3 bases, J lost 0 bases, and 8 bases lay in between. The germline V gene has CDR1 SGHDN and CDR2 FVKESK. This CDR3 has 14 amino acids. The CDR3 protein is CASSHGNMNTEAFF. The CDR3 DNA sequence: TGTGCCAGCAGCCACGGGAATATGAACACTGAAGCTTTCTTT.

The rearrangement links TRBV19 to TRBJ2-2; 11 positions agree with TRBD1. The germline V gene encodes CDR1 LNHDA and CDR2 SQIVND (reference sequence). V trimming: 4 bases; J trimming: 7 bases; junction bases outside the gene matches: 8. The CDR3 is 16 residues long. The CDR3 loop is CASSTPGQGASGELFF. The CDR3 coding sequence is TGTGCCAGTAGTACCCCAGGACAGGGGGCAAGCGGGGAGCTGTTTTTT.

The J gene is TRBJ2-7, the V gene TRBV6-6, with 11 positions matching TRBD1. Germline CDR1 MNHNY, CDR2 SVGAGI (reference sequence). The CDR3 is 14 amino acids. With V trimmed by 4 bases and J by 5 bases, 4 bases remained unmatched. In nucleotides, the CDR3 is TGTGCCAGCAGTTTTCGGACAGGGGGCAACGAGCAGTACTTC. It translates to CASSFRTGGNEQYF.

In nucleotides, the CDR3 is TGTGCCAGCAGCTTAAGACTAGACTTCACAGATACGCAGTATTTT. It encodes CASSLRLDFTDTQYF. J is TRBJ2-3 and V is TRBV7-2, with D perhaps TRBD2 (6 bases). The CDR3 spans 15 residues. Trimming cost V 2 bases and J 2 bases, with 11 bases left between them. Germline loops: CDR1 SGHTA, CDR2 FQGNSA.

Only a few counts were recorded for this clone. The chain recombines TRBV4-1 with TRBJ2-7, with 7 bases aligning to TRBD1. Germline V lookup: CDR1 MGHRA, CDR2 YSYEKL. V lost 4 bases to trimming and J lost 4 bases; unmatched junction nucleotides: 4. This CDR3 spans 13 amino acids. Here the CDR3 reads CASSPGGEYEQYF. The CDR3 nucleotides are TGCGCCAGCAGCCCAGGGGGAGAATACGAGCAGTACTTC.

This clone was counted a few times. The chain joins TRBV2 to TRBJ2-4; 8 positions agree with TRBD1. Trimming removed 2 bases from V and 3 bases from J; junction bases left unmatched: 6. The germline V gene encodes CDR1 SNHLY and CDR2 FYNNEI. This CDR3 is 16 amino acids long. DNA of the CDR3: TGTGCCAGCAGTGAAAACAGGGGGGCAAACAAAAACATTCAGTACTTC. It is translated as CASSENRGANKNIQYF.

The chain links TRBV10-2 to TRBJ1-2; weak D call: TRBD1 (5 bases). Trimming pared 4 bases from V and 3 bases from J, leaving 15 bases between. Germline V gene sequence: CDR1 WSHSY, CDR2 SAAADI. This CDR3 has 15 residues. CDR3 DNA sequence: TGCGCCAGCAGTGCCTCGGACACGGGTCACTATGGCTACACCTTC. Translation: CASSASDTGHYGYTF.

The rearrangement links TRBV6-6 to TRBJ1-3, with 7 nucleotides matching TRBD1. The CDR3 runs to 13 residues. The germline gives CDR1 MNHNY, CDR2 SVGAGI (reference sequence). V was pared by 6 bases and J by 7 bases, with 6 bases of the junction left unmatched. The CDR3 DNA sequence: TGTGCCAGCAGCATCGACAGGGCGAACACCATATATTTT. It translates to CASSIDRANTIYF.

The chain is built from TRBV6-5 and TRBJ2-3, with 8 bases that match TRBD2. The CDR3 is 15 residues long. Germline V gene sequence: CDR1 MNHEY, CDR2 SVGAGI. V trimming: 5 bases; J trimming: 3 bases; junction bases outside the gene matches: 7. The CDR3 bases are TGTGCCAGCAGTCGGGGGGGGGCTCCAACAGATACGCAGTATTTT. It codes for CASSRGGAPTDTQYF.

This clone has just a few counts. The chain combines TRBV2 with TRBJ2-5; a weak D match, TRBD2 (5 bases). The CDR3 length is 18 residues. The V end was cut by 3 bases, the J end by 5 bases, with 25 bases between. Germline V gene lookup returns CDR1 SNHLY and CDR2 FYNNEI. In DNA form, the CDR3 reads TGTGCCAGCAGTGAGGTTGAGGACTTCAATCCTTTTCGGGAGACCCAGTACTTC. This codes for CASSEVEDFNPFRETQYF. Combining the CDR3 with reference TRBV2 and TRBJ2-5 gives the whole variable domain EPEVTQTPSHQVTQMGQEVILRCVPISNHLYFYWYRQILGQKVEFLVSFYNNEISEKSEIFDDQFSVERPDGSNFTLKIRSTKLEDSAMYFCASSEVEDFNPFRETQYFGPGTRLLVL.

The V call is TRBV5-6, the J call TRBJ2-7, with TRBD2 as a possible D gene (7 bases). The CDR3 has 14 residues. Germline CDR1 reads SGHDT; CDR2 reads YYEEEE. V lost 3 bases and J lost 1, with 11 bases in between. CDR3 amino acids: CASSYGGPSYEQYF. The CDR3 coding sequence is TGTGCCAGCAGCTACGGGGGGCCATCCTACGAGCAGTACTTC.